The next 17 T cell receptor beta chains were all read from a single sample in a study of T cell changes during pregnancy in multiple sclerosis. The method was immunoSEQ multiplex PCR; TCRdb's version includes in-frame clones alone and lacks a portion of them. The table includes over 70,000 clones, over 85% detected once. Sequenced here: peripheral blood, sampled in the first trimester of pregnancy. The receptors were sampled from a female donor with multiple sclerosis, enrolled in a pregnancy study.

The J gene is TRBJ1-6, the V gene TRBV10-3, with D possibly being TRBD1 (6 bases). CDR1 and CDR2 from the germline V gene are ENHRY and SYGVKD. The CDR3 loop spans 16 amino acids. The V gene lost 10 bases and the J gene lost 10 bases, with 26 bases spanning the gap. CDR3 sequence reads: CATSNPSGRGESPLHF. The DNA for the CDR3 is TGTGCCACGAGCAACCCGTCGGGCAGGGGCGAGTCACCCCTCCACTTT.

The chain has TRBV19 and TRBJ1-4, with a weak D call TRBD1 (5 bases). The V and J ends lost 5 bases and 7 bases respectively, with 14 bases between them. Germline V gives CDR1 LNHDA, CDR2 SQIVND (reference sequence). The CDR3 spans 14 residues. In DNA, the CDR3 is TGTGCCAGTAGTGCCGGGGGTAGCGGTGAAAAACTGTTTTTT. It specifies CASSAGGSGEKLFF.

This clone was recorded once. The chain is built from TRBV6-1 and TRBJ1-3; D possibly corresponds to TRBD1 (5 bases). The CDR3 contains 16 residues. Trimming stripped 2 bases from V and 0 bases from J, with 11 bases between. Germline values: CDR1 MNHNS, CDR2 SASEGT. The CDR3 loop is CASSESPGHSGNTIYF. CDR3 sequence (DNA): TGTGCCAGCAGTGAATCCCCCGGACACTCTGGAAACACCATATATTTT.

The chain uses TRBV23-1 and TRBJ2-3, with D hard to call. TRBV23-1 is an ORF for which the function is uncertain. This CDR3 region has 15 residues. V shed 1 base and J shed 6 bases, with 14 bases lying between them. DNA for the CDR3: TGCGCCAGCAGTCAATGGGCAGAGTCATTTGATACGCAGTATTTT. Amino acid sequence: CASSQWAESFDTQYF.

The rearrangement links TRBV5-1 to TRBJ1-1; TRBD1 is a possible D gene (6 bases). The CDR3 runs to 14 residues. CDR1 is SGHRS, CDR2 YFSETQ, per germline. Trimming removed 4 bases from V and 0 bases from J, with 10 bases in between. The CDR3, as DNA: TGCGCCAGCAGCCAGGGGCGTTTGAACACTGAAGCTTTCTTT. This translates into CASSQGRLNTEAFF.

The chain employs TRBV10-3 and TRBJ2-3; 13 bases agree with TRBD2. This CDR3 region has 15 residues. Germline V lookup: CDR1 ENHRY, CDR2 SYGVKD. V was pared by 7 bases and J by 6 bases, with 7 bases of the junction left unmatched. CDR3 DNA: TGTGCCATCACCGCTACTAGCGGGGGGGCGGATACGCAGTATTTT. This codes for CAITATSGGADTQYF.

This clone was picked up a small number of times. The V call is TRBV19, the J call TRBJ1-1; TRBD1 aligns across 10 bases. Trimming at V came to 3 bases and at J to 8 bases, leaving 12 bases not matched to a gene. This CDR3 contains 16 residues. Germline-derived CDR1 and CDR2 are LNHDA and SQIVND (reference sequence). CDR3: CASSISLGQGTGEAFF. The CDR3 coding sequence is TGTGCCAGTAGTATTTCTCTGGGACAGGGGACCGGGGAAGCTTTCTTT. Full variable domain (missing parts from reference TRBV19 and TRBJ1-1): DGGITQSPKYLFRKEGQNVTLSCEQNLNHDAMYWYRQDPGQGLRLIYYSQIVNDFQKGDIAEGYSVSREKKESFPLTVTSAQKNPTAFYLCASSISLGQGTGEAFFGQGTRLTVV.

CDR3 bases: TGTGCCAGCACCAGGTCCGATCAGCCCCAGCATTTT. The encoded protein is CASTRSDQPQHF. V is TRBV6-6 and J is TRBJ1-5, with D unresolved. This CDR3 has 12 amino acids. The germline V gene has CDR1 MNHNY and CDR2 SVGAGI (reference sequence). Trimming removed 7 bases from V and 5 bases from J, with 9 bases in between.

The chain has TRBV4-2 and TRBJ2-3, with TRBD2 matching over 9 bases. Unmatched junction bases numbered 15, after V lost 4 bases and J lost 4 bases. Germline loops: CDR1 LGHNA, CDR2 YNFKEQ. The CDR3 consists of 18 residues. CDR3 sequence (DNA): TGTGCCAGCAGCCGGGAAGGGGTAGCGGGGGTCCCCCCAGATACGCAGTATTTT. Amino acid sequence: CASSREGVAGVPPDTQYF.

The V call is TRBV5-1, the J call TRBJ1-2; 10 nucleotides line up with TRBD1. V gave up 0 bases and J gave up 5 bases; unmatched junction bases: 10. This CDR3 comprises 17 residues. Germline-derived CDR1 and CDR2 are SGHRS and YFSETQ. The CDR3 loop reads CASSLGAIRDRGYGYTF. DNA of the CDR3: TGCGCCAGCAGCTTGGGGGCTATCCGGGACAGGGGATATGGCTACACCTTC.

The chain recombines TRBV7-3 with TRBJ1-1; 10 bases map to TRBD1. This CDR3 region has 16 residues. The germline gives CDR1 SGHTA, CDR2 FQGTGA. J was trimmed by 7 bases and V by 5 bases; bases with no gene match: 13. The DNA for the CDR3 is TGTGCCAGCAGCCTGGGACAGGGGCCCACGGGCGATGAAGCTTTCTTT. As protein: CASSLGQGPTGDEAFF.

In DNA, the CDR3 is TGTGCCTGGGGGGGGACAGCCTATGGCTACACCTTC. Its translation: CAWGGTAYGYTF. The J gene is TRBJ1-2, the V gene TRBV30, with TRBD1 identical over 7 bases. The CDR3 runs to 12 residues. V gave up 5 bases and J gave up 4 bases; unmatched junction bases: 4. Germline CDR1 reads GTSNPN; CDR2 reads SVGIG (reference sequence).

There are a few counts of this clone. V gene TRBV20-1 combines with J gene TRBJ1-1, with a tentative D call TRBD1 (5 bases). The length of the CDR3 is 11 residues. Germline V gene data show CDR1 as DFQATT and CDR2 as SNEGSKA (reference sequence). Trimming removed 4 bases from V and 9 bases from J, with 12 bases in between. CDR3 bases: TGCAGTGCTAACCAGGGAATCAAAGCTTTCTTT. Encoded protein: CSANQGIKAFF.

The CDR3 coding sequence is TGTGCCAGCCGTCGACTAGCGGAAAACATTCAGTACTTC. It is translated as CASRRLAENIQYF. This rearrangement joins TRBV2 to TRBJ2-4; 9 positions agree with TRBD2. Looked up from germline, CDR1 is SNHLY and CDR2 is FYNNEI. The CDR3 has 13 residues. J was trimmed by 5 bases and V by 8 bases; bases with no gene match: 4.

The chain carries TRBV5-4 and TRBJ1-4; 7 nucleotides agree with TRBD1. The CDR3 extends over 17 amino acids. The germline gives CDR1 SGHNT, CDR2 YYREEE (reference sequence). V shed 1 base and J 8 bases; nucleotides not matched to a gene: 14. Here the CDR3 DNA reads TGTGCCAGCAGCTTGTCGGGGCGAATCCCCAGGGGGGAAAAACTGTTTTTT. The encoded protein is CASSLSGRIPRGEKLFF.

The V gene is TRBV6-5, the J gene TRBJ2-4, with D perhaps TRBD2 (7 bases). CDR1 MNHEY and CDR2 SVGAGI come from the germline V gene. The V gene lost 2 bases and the J gene lost 1 base, with 9 bases spanning the gap. The CDR3 runs to 15 residues. The CDR3 region has the DNA TGTGCCAGCAGTTACGGGGGGGCCGCCAAAAACATTCAGTACTTC. Its protein product is CASSYGGAAKNIQYF.

The chain links TRBV6-6 to TRBJ1-1, with a possible D match to TRBD1 (6 bases). Germline values: CDR1 MNHNY, CDR2 SVGAGI (reference sequence). V dropped 4 bases and J dropped 2 bases, with 14 bases sitting between them. The length of the CDR3 is 15 residues. The CDR3 region is CASSFSDRVNTEAFF. CDR3 DNA: TGTGCCAGCAGTTTTTCGGACAGAGTTAACACTGAAGCTTTCTTT.